This T cell receptor (beta chain) was identified in a study of blood T cell repertoires in COVID-19. Trimming pared 4 bases from V and 0 bases from J, leaving 12 bases between. The CDR3 is 16 amino acids. CDR1 MDHEN and CDR2 SYDVKM come from the germline V gene. Here immunoSEQ multiplex PCR was the method, and the copy in TCRdb shows in-frame clones only, minus some. The sample includes about 130,000 clones, about 70% seen only once; the top ten take approximately 6%. The specimen was peripheral blood. This receptor was obtained from a man aged 80 or over with COVID-19, enrolled during active disease. V is TRBV28 and J is TRBJ2-2, with D possibly matching TRBD2 (6 bases). The CDR3 loop reads CASSSPGTANTGELFF. The CDR3 bases are TGTGCCAGCAGTTCCCCCGGGACTGCGAACACCGGGGAGCTGTTTTTT.